Below, 32 T cell receptor beta chains from the same sample are listed, as sequenced in a study of prognosis after radiotherapy for stage I lung cancer. From genomic DNA, two-round multiplex PCR was used to amplify TCR beta CDR3. Each TRBV and TRBJ gene had its own primer in the first PCR round. TCRdb processed the multiplex PCR reads anew with MiXCR; each CDR3 protein has one entry. The data contain over 25,000 distinct CDR3 sequences, more than 45% of them singletons. The sequenced sample was PBMCs, obtained before or after stereotactic body radiation therapy (not recorded which). The receptors originated from a donor of 50 years or more with non-small cell lung cancer.

A remark on this clonotype: At one of its ends the junction is not consistent with the germline gene, which may arise from a read error. The chain uses TRBV5-1 and TRBJ1-5, with D tentatively TRBD1 (6 bases). This CDR3 comprises 16 residues. Germline CDR1 and CDR2: SGHRS and YFSETQ. The CDR3, as DNA: TGCGCCAGCAGTCGGTCCGGGGGCGATAGCAATCATCCCCAGCATTTT. The encoded protein is CASSRSGGDSNHPQHF. Based on the CDR3 plus reference TRBV5-1 and TRBJ1-5, the full variable domain is KAGVTQTPRYLIKTRGQQVTLSCSPISGHRSVSWYQQTPGQGLQFLFEYFSETQRNKGNFPGRFSGRQFSNSRSEMNVSTLELGDSALYLCASSRSGGDSNHPQHFGDGTRLSIL.

The J gene is TRBJ2-1, the V gene TRBV6-2 or TRBV6-3; D gene ambiguous. The CDR3 runs to 11 residues. Between the trimmed V and J ends, which lost 5 bases and 7 bases, there was a span of 6 bases. In germline, CDR1 is MNHEY, CDR2 SVGEGT. The CDR3 nucleotides read TGTGCCAGCAGTGTCGGTAATGAGCAGTTCTTC. It encodes CASSVGNEQFF.

By its share, this clonotype is medium-sized. In DNA form, the CDR3 reads TGTGCCAGCAGGCGACTCGGTGGCAACTCGCGCTACGAGCAGTACTTC. It encodes CASRRLGGNSRYEQYF. The chain has TRBV6-2 or TRBV6-3 and TRBJ2-7; D is ambiguous. CDR1 is MNHEY and CDR2 is SVGEGT in the germline V gene. This CDR3 region has 16 residues. The ends were cut back, 6 bases at V and 3 bases at J, with 21 bases in the middle.

The table lists this clonotype with many counts. This chain joins TRBV7-3 and TRBJ2-5; 7 bases are a match to TRBD1. The germline gives CDR1 SGHTA, CDR2 FQGTGA. This CDR3 has 13 residues. The J segment lost 5 bases and the V segment lost 5 bases, leaving 5 bases of the junction unmatched. CDR3 sequence: CASSLGTAETQYF. CDR3 coding DNA: TGTGCCAGCAGCCTAGGGACAGCGGAGACCCAGTACTTC. Full variable domain (rest looked up from reference TRBV7-3 and TRBJ2-5): GAGVSQTPSNKVTEKGKYVELRCDPISGHTALYWYRQSLGQGPEFLIYFQGTGAADDSGLPNDRFFAVRPEGSVSTLKIQRTERGDSAVYLCASSLGTAETQYFGPGTRLLVL.

About this clonotype: Being one base from a much bigger clone, this may be a read error. The chain employs TRBV20-1 and TRBJ1-2; tentative D call: TRBD1 (5 bases). CDR3 length: 12 residues. V was cut by 6 bases and J by 5 bases, with 13 bases left in between. Germline lookup yields CDR1 DFQATT and CDR2 SNEGSKA (reference sequence). CDR3 sequence reads: CSAARAKYGYTF. DNA of the CDR3: TGCAGTGCCGCCAGGGCGAAATATGGCTACACCTTC.

The sample holds a few counts of this clonotype. The chain carries TRBV6-1 and TRBJ2-2; possibly TRBD2 for D (5 bases). The V end lost 7 bases, the J end lost 3 bases, and 6 bases lay between the germline ends. CDR1 MNHNS and CDR2 SASEGT come from the germline V gene. The length of the CDR3 is 12 residues. The DNA for the CDR3 is TGTGCCAGCACCGGGGACACCGGGGAGCTGTTTTTT. This sequence encodes CASTGDTGELFF.

This clonotype appeared once. A far larger clone is one base from this, pointing to a likely read error. The chain is built from TRBV6-4 and TRBJ1-6; 7 bases are a match to TRBD1. Germline values: CDR1 MRHNA, CDR2 SNTAGT. This CDR3 is built from 15 residues. The CDR3 protein is CASSGRQGRNSPLQF. DNA for the CDR3: TGTGCCAGCAGTGGCCGACAGGGAAGAAATTCACCCCTCCAATTT.

The sample holds many counts of this clonotype. The V gene is TRBV7-9, the J gene TRBJ1-5, with D unclear. CDR1 is SEHNR and CDR2 is FQNEAQ in the germline V gene (reference sequence). V was clipped by 4 bases and J by 0 bases, with 13 bases between them. CDR3 length: 16 amino acids. The CDR3 region is CASSSTRGPSNQPQHF. The CDR3, as DNA: TGTGCCAGCAGCTCCACACGAGGCCCTAGCAATCAGCCCCAGCATTTT. Full variable domain (remainder filled in from reference TRBV7-9 and TRBJ1-5): DTGVSQNPRHKITKRGQNVTFRCDPISEHNRLYWYRQTLGQGPEFLTYFQNEAQLEKSRLLSDRFSAERPKGSFSTLEIQRTEQGDSAMYLCASSSTRGPSNQPQHFGDGTRLSIL.

The rearrangement uses TRBV27 and TRBJ2-7; 10 bases are a match to TRBD2. The CDR3 runs 17 residues. V gave up 6 bases and J gave up 7 bases; unmatched junction bases: 18. From germline, CDR1 is MNHEY and CDR2 SMNVEV (reference sequence). The chain's CDR3 is CASRAFGVAGGPGEQYF. DNA for the CDR3: TGTGCCAGCAGGGCCTTCGGGGTAGCGGGGGGTCCTGGGGAGCAGTACTTC.

The sample holds many counts of this clonotype. The chain has TRBV2 and TRBJ2-3; D is unresolved. CDR1 and CDR2 from the germline V gene are SNHLY and FYNNEI. The CDR3 covers 13 residues. V shed 3 bases and J shed 4 bases, with 8 bases lying between them. The DNA for the CDR3 is TGTGCCAGCAGTGAGTACGCCGCAGATACGCAGTATTTT. This encodes CASSEYAADTQYF. The whole variable domain, filled in from reference TRBV2 and TRBJ2-3, reads EPEVTQTPSHQVTQMGQEVILRCVPISNHLYFYWYRQILGQKVEFLVSFYNNEISEKSEIFDDQFSVERPDGSNFTLKIRSTKLEDSAMYFCASSEYAADTQYFGPGTRLTVL.

This clonotype was seen repeatedly, ten times or more. The chain combines TRBV24-1 with TRBJ2-6; TRBD2 agrees at 7 bases. Per the germline V gene, CDR1 is KGHDR and CDR2 is SFDVKD. The CDR3 has 16 residues. Unmatched junction bases numbered 5, after V lost 5 bases and J lost 2 bases. The CDR3 reads CATSVGRGAGANVLTF. DNA of the CDR3: TGTGCCACCAGTGTGGGGAGGGGCGCTGGGGCCAACGTCCTGACTTTC.

The chain combines TRBV2 with TRBJ1-6; the D is unclear. The V end lost 9 bases, the J end lost 9 bases, and 12 bases lay between the germline ends. The CDR3 extends over 12 amino acids. Germline CDR1 is SNHLY and CDR2 is FYNNEI. This CDR3 is CARREEGSPLHF. The CDR3 bases are TGTGCCAGACGGGAGGAAGGTTCACCCCTCCACTTT.

This clonotype was seen repeatedly, ten times or more. The J gene is TRBJ1-2, the V gene TRBV6-1; TRBD1 matches at 7 bases. The CDR3 totals 15 residues. The germline CDR1 and CDR2 sequences are MNHNS and SASEGT. With V trimmed by 6 bases and J by 3 bases, 10 bases remained unmatched. CDR3 sequence reads: CASSWGPDRDYGYTF. The CDR3 DNA reads TGTGCCAGCAGCTGGGGTCCCGACAGGGACTATGGCTACACCTTC.

The V and J genes are TRBV6-2 or TRBV6-3 and TRBJ2-3; D uncertain. CDR1 MNHEY and CDR2 SVGEGT come from the germline V gene. V was pared by 7 bases and J by 2 bases, with 13 bases between. CDR3 length: 14 amino acids. The CDR3 DNA sequence: TGTGCCAGCAAAAAGCTCCAAGCCACAGATACGCAGTATTTT. Its translation: CASKKLQATDTQYF.

This clonotype was found many times. This chain links TRBV24-1 with TRBJ2-2, with a weak D call TRBD1 (8 bases). In germline, CDR1 is KGHDR, CDR2 SFDVKD. The CDR3 runs to 17 residues. V lost 4 bases and J lost 4, with 18 bases in between. In DNA, the CDR3 is TGTGCCACCAGTGACCCAGAGACAGGGGAGGGCACCGGGGAGCTGTTTTTT. Its translation: CATSDPETGEGTGELFF.

This clonotype is deemed medium-sized (0.01 to 0.1%). The V and J genes are TRBV20-1 and TRBJ2-2; D ambiguous. The CDR3 extends over 15 amino acids. Trimming left V 3 bases short and J 0 bases short, with 11 bases between. CDR1 and CDR2 from the germline V gene are DFQATT and SNEGSKA (reference sequence). The chain's CDR3 is CSASPAWTNTGELFF. The CDR3 DNA is TGCAGTGCTAGTCCTGCCTGGACGAACACCGGGGAGCTGTTTTTT.

Turning to this clonotype: A far larger clone is a single base away, which makes a read error likely. The genes are TRBV28 and TRBJ2-5; D perhaps matches TRBD2 (5 bases). Near its end, the DNA agrees better with TRBJ2-1, so the J call may be wrong. Germline V gives CDR1 MDHEN, CDR2 SYDVKM. The CDR3 loop spans 13 amino acids. This chain's CDR3 is CASREGSINEQFF. CDR3 in DNA: TGTGCCAGTCGGGAAGGGTCCATCAATGAGCAGTTCTTC.

On this clonotype itself: Germline is not matched at one junction end, which may reflect a read error. The chain is built from TRBV6-1 and TRBJ2-7; D gene uncertain. Germline V gene lookup returns CDR1 MNHNS and CDR2 SASEGT. The CDR3 consists of 12 residues. The CDR3 DNA follows: TGTGCCATCAGTACAAGCTCCTACGAGCAGTACTTC. This gives the protein CAISTSSYEQYF.

V is TRBV6-5 and J is TRBJ2-7; 8 bases map to TRBD1. The germline V gene has CDR1 MNHEY and CDR2 SVGAGI. V was pared by 1 base and J by 5 bases, with 4 bases of the junction left unmatched. The CDR3 contains 14 residues. This CDR3 is CASSYYGQGNEQYF. In DNA, the CDR3 is TGTGCCAGCAGTTACTACGGACAGGGTAACGAGCAGTACTTC.

Many counts were recorded for this clonotype. The rearrangement links TRBV5-1 to TRBJ2-5, with D possibly being TRBD1 (5 bases). Germline-derived CDR1 and CDR2 are SGHRS and YFSETQ. The CDR3 covers 14 residues. V was clipped by 4 bases and J by 5 bases, with 15 bases between them. The CDR3 DNA reads TGCGCCAGCAGCAAAGGGGTGACTCGGGAGACCCAGTACTTC. It translates to CASSKGVTRETQYF.

This clonotype was found a few times. This may arise from a read error, as a much more abundant clone is one base away. The rearrangement uses TRBV12-3 or TRBV12-4 and TRBJ2-1, with 13 bases that match TRBD2. V dropped 3 bases and J dropped 2; count of bases not matched to a gene: 4. The length of the CDR3 is 17 residues. CDR3 nucleotides: TGTGCCAGCAGTTTCCCGACTAGCGGGGGGACCTACAATGAGCAGTTCTTC. This encodes CASSFPTSGGTYNEQFF.

V gene TRBV6-1 combines with J gene TRBJ1-2; the D is unclear. V shed 6 bases and J shed 3 bases, with 14 bases lying between them. The CDR3 contains 14 residues. The germline V gene encodes CDR1 MNHNS and CDR2 SASEGT. CDR3 coding DNA: TGTGCCAGCAGCCACCGTCGCGTCGACTATGGCTACACCTTC. Its translation: CASSHRRVDYGYTF.

This clonotype was seen repeatedly, ten times or more. The rearrangement uses TRBV6-1 and TRBJ2-5; D is possibly TRBD1 or TRBD2 (5 bases each). Germline V gene sequence: CDR1 MNHNS, CDR2 SASEGT. The germline V and J ends were trimmed by 5 bases and 5 bases, with 18 bases remaining between them. This CDR3 has 15 residues. CDR3 loop: CASSLRDGGWETQYF. CDR3 DNA: TGTGCCAGCAGTCTCCGGGACGGTGGATGGGAGACCCAGTACTTC.

This chain uses TRBV6-1 with TRBJ2-2; 7 bases fit TRBD1. With 7 bases clipped from V and 3 bases from J, the junction kept 17 bases outside the gene matches. The CDR3 length is 18 residues. Germline V gene sequence: CDR1 MNHNS, CDR2 SASEGT. CDR3 protein: CASTTQQGLNSDTGELFF. DNA for the CDR3: TGTGCCAGCACGACCCAACAGGGGTTGAATTCGGACACCGGGGAGCTGTTTTTT.

The V and J genes are TRBV12-3 or TRBV12-4 and TRBJ1-5; D is undetermined. The CDR3 spans 14 residues. V lost 11 bases and J lost 4, with 18 bases in between. The CDR3 nucleotides read TGTGCCTGCATTCACGGTGGGAAAAATCAGCCCCAGCATTTT. It codes for CACIHGGKNQPQHF.

In its sample, this clonotype was seen a few times. The likely explanation is a read error, given a far larger clone one base away. V gene TRBV6-5 combines with J gene TRBJ1-5; tentative D call: TRBD1 (5 bases). V was clipped by 3 bases and J by 1 base, with 16 bases between them. Germline CDR1 MNHEY, CDR2 SVGAGI. The CDR3 is 17 amino acids. DNA of the CDR3: TGTGCCAGCAGTTATCCTACAGGCCACATGAGCAATCAGCCCCAGCATTTT. Translated: CASSYPTGHMSNQPQHF.

This clonotype was found many times. The chain links TRBV6-5 to TRBJ1-4; D is unclear. In germline, CDR1 is MNHEY, CDR2 SVGAGI. There are 13 residues in the CDR3. Between the trimmed V and J ends, which lost 2 bases and 7 bases, there was a span of 8 bases. This CDR3 is CASSYALGEKLFF. The CDR3 nucleotides read TGTGCCAGCAGTTACGCGCTAGGTGAAAAACTGTTTTTT.

This clonotype was recorded at least ten times. The chain is built from TRBV24-1 and TRBJ2-3, with D tentatively TRBD2 (6 bases). The CDR3 is 18 residues long. The germline V gene has CDR1 KGHDR and CDR2 SFDVKD. V gave up 0 bases and J gave up 0 bases, with 15 bases separating them. The CDR3 nucleotides read TGTGCCACCAGTGATTTGGGGCGGGGTCCTTCTAGCACAGATACGCAGTATTTT. Translation: CATSDLGRGPSSTDTQYF.

This clonotype has ten or more counts. The chain couples TRBV13 to TRBJ2-7, with D perhaps matching TRBD2 (6 bases). The CDR3 loop spans 14 amino acids. Trimming took off 4 bases at V and 0 bases at J, with 10 bases between the two ends. Germline values: CDR1 PRHDT, CDR2 FYEKMQ (reference sequence). CDR3 DNA: TGTGCCAGCAGCTCTAGCGCGAGCTCCTACGAGCAGTACTTC. Translation: CASSSSASSYEQYF.

This chain connects TRBV6-1 to TRBJ2-2; D perhaps matches TRBD1 (6 bases). Germline values: CDR1 MNHNS, CDR2 SASEGT. Trimming took 6 bases from V and 8 from J, leaving 7 bases between them. This CDR3 contains 11 residues. The CDR3 DNA sequence: TGTGCCAGCAGCGGGACAGGGGAGCTGTTTTTT. Amino acid sequence: CASSGTGELFF.

There are many counts of this clonotype. This chain links TRBV4-1 with TRBJ2-3, with 8 bases lining up with TRBD1. The CDR3 sequence is 15 residues long. Germline V lookup: CDR1 MGHRA, CDR2 YSYEKL. Trimming cost V 4 bases and J 1 base; bases outside gene matches: 4. In DNA form, the CDR3 reads TGCGCCAGCAGCCCGGGACAGGTTGGCACAGATACGCAGTATTTT. Translating it yields CASSPGQVGTDTQYF.

This chain connects TRBV24-1 to TRBJ2-7; unclear D gene. The CDR3 has 18 amino acids. V gave up 3 bases and J gave up 0 bases, with 20 bases separating them. The germline gives CDR1 KGHDR, CDR2 SFDVKD. This chain's CDR3 is CATSDPLKVVGGSYEQYF. The CDR3 DNA is TGTGCCACCAGTGATCCCCTCAAAGTAGTGGGCGGCTCCTACGAGCAGTACTTC.